This passage covers 16 T cell receptor beta chains from one sample sequenced in a study of shared clonotypes between healthy human individuals. CD8 cells classed as naive were CD45RO-negative and positively selected for CCR7, excluding terminally differentiated effector memory CD45RA+ cells. Data came from immunoSEQ multiplex PCR; TCRdb stores just in-frame clones and leaves some out. This table holds under 2,000,000 clones, approximately 95% found once. Sequenced input: naive CD8+ T cells sorted from blood. These receptors originate from a man between 18 and 35 years old in good health.

DNA of the CDR3: TGCGCCAGCAGCCGAGACTGGGGAGAGGACAATGAGCAGTTCTTC. Translation: CASSRDWGEDNEQFF. The J gene is TRBJ2-1, the V gene TRBV4-3; tentative D call: TRBD2 (5 bases). CDR3 length equals 15 residues. Germline CDR1 is LGHNA and CDR2 is YSLEER. With 4 bases removed from V and 5 bases from J, the gap between germline ends came to 15 bases.

The chain combines TRBV19 with TRBJ2-1; the match to TRBD2 covers 13 bases. V lost 8 bases and J lost 6; bases outside the gene matches: 7. The CDR3 covers 15 residues. CDR1 and CDR2 from the germline V gene are LNHDA and SQIVND (reference sequence). The CDR3 spells CASSGLAGAINEQFF. For the CDR3, the DNA is TGTGCCAGTTCTGGACTAGCGGGAGCAATCAATGAGCAGTTCTTC.

J is TRBJ2-1 and V is TRBV5-4, with a weak D call TRBD2 (5 bases). Trimming took 1 base from V and 9 from J, leaving 11 bases between them. From germline, CDR1 is SGHNT and CDR2 YYREEE (reference sequence). CDR3 size: 13 residues. CDR3 bases: TGTGCCAGCAGCTTGCTGGACTCGGGTGAGCAGTTCTTC. It codes for CASSLLDSGEQFF.

This clone has just one count. This chain links TRBV13 with TRBJ2-7; 7 positions match TRBD2. The V gene's germline CDR1 is PRHDT and CDR2 FYEKMQ (reference sequence). The CDR3 runs to 16 residues. Trimming at V came to 0 bases and at J to 0 bases, leaving 5 bases not matched to a gene. The CDR3 region is CASSLGLTGGSYEQYF. In DNA, the CDR3 is TGTGCCAGCAGCTTAGGCCTAACGGGGGGCTCCTACGAGCAGTACTTC.

This clone occurred once. This chain uses TRBV7-8 with TRBJ1-2; the match to TRBD1 covers 7 bases. Unmatched junction bases numbered 8, after V lost 1 base and J lost 6 bases. The CDR3 is made up of 15 amino acids. CDR1 SGHVS and CDR2 FQNEAQ come from the germline V gene. CDR3 sequence reads: CASSLVGGGMDGYTF. The CDR3 DNA reads TGTGCCAGCAGCTTAGTGGGAGGGGGCATGGATGGCTACACCTTC. The variable domain in full, completed from reference TRBV7-8 and TRBJ1-2, reads GAGVSQSPRYKVAKRGQDVALRCDPISGHVSLFWYQQALGQGPEFLTYFQNEAQLDKSGLPSDRFFAERPEGSVSTLKIQRTQQEDSAVYLCASSLVGGGMDGYTFGSGTRLTVV.

V and J are TRBV7-2 and TRBJ2-7, with 9 bases identical to TRBD2. J was trimmed by 5 bases and V by 3 bases; bases with no gene match: 8. Germline V gives CDR1 SGHTA, CDR2 FQGNSA. This CDR3 is built from 15 residues. The CDR3 loop reads CASSFTPSGNNEQYF. The CDR3 nucleotides are TGTGCCAGCAGCTTTACCCCTAGCGGGAACAACGAGCAGTACTTC. The variable domain in full, with the rest retrieved from reference TRBV7-2 and TRBJ2-7, is GAGVSQSPSNKVTEKGKDVELRCDPISGHTALYWYRQSLGQGLEFLIYFQGNSAPDKSGLPSDRFSAERTGGSVSTLTIQRTQQEDSAVYLCASSFTPSGNNEQYFGPGTRLTVT.

Of note for this clone: The identical CDR3 is also encoded by other nucleotide sequences in the sample. This chain uses TRBV4-1 with TRBJ2-7; D not resolved. The V end was cut by 1 base, the J end by 1 base, with 11 bases between. CDR1 is MGHRA and CDR2 is YSYEKL in the germline V gene. The CDR3 is 15 residues long. CDR3 sequence (DNA): TGCGCCAGCAGCCAAGGGACGTCGGATTCCTACGAGCAGTACTTC. It yields the protein CASSQGTSDSYEQYF.

The genes are TRBV4-2 and TRBJ1-1, with D perhaps matching TRBD1 (5 bases). The germline V gene has CDR1 LGHNA and CDR2 YNFKEQ. CDR3 length: 17 amino acids. Between the trimmed V and J ends, which lost 0 bases and 3 bases, there was a span of 17 bases. The CDR3 here is CASSQDPTRGEDTEAFF. Here the CDR3 DNA reads TGTGCCAGCAGCCAAGACCCGACGAGGGGCGAGGACACTGAAGCTTTCTTT.

Concerning this clone itself: Distinct nucleotide sequences in the sample also encode this CDR3. This rearrangement joins TRBV9 to TRBJ2-2, with D unclear. Germline values: CDR1 SGDLS, CDR2 YYNGEE. Trimming pared 4 bases from V and 2 bases from J, leaving 6 bases between. This CDR3 spans 13 amino acids. CDR3 bases: TGTGCCAGCAGCAGGGTAAACACCGGGGAGCTGTTTTTT. This codes for CASSRVNTGELFF.

The V gene is TRBV5-5, the J gene TRBJ2-7, with D hard to call. The germline gives CDR1 SGHKS, CDR2 YYEKEE (reference sequence). V was clipped by 4 bases and J by 1 base, with 9 bases between them. This CDR3 region has 13 residues. DNA for the CDR3: TGTGCCAGCAGCCCCGGACCGTCCTACGAGCAGTACTTC. This sequence encodes CASSPGPSYEQYF.

This rearrangement joins TRBV4-3 to TRBJ2-1; no definite D call. Germline lookup yields CDR1 LGHNA and CDR2 YSLEER. The CDR3 has 13 residues. Trimming took off 0 bases at V and 9 bases at J, with 9 bases between the two ends. CDR3 amino acids: CASSQDSRSEQFF. Written as DNA, the CDR3 is TGCGCCAGCAGCCAAGATTCAAGGTCTGAGCAGTTCTTC.

On this clone: The sample has other DNA sequences that encode this CDR3 too. The chain is built from TRBV5-6 and TRBJ2-7; 7 bases map to TRBD1. After removal of 4 bases from V and 0 bases from J, the junction contained 1 base not matched to a gene. This CDR3 comprises 13 residues. Per the germline V gene, CDR1 is SGHDT and CDR2 is YYEEEE. The CDR3 nucleotides read TGTGCCAGCAGCAGACAGGGCTCCTACGAGCAGTACTTC. Translation gives CASSRQGSYEQYF.

On this clone: This specimen includes other DNA sequences encoding the same CDR3. The V gene is TRBV7-6, the J gene TRBJ2-7; no reliable D call. Trimming took off 2 bases at V and 0 bases at J, with 5 bases between the two ends. CDR1 and CDR2 from the germline V gene are SGHVS and FNYEAQ. This CDR3 has 13 amino acids. The CDR3 DNA is TGTGCCAGCAGCTTAACTTCCTCCTACGAGCAGTACTTC. Encoded protein: CASSLTSSYEQYF.

With respect to this clone: This same CDR3 is encoded by further DNA sequences in the sample. CDR3 DNA: TGTGCCTGGAGTGAGACTGAGAATCAGCCCCAGCATTTT. Protein product: CAWSETENQPQHF. V is TRBV30 and J is TRBJ1-5; the D is unclear. Trimming cost V 1 base and J 4 bases, with 8 bases left between them. From germline, CDR1 is GTSNPN and CDR2 SVGIG (reference sequence). The CDR3 is 13 residues long.

This rearrangement joins TRBV7-6 to TRBJ2-5; 8 nucleotides line up with TRBD2. The trim removed 0 bases at V and 2 bases at J, leaving 5 bases unmatched. CDR1 and CDR2 (germline): SGHVS, FNYEAQ. The CDR3 contains 16 residues. The CDR3 DNA sequence: TGTGCCAGCAGCTTAGCCTGGCGGGGGGTGCAAGAGACCCAGTACTTC. Protein product: CASSLAWRGVQETQYF.

The CDR3 nucleotides are TGTGCCAGCAGCTTGGAAGCTGGAGACTACGAGCAGTACTTC. Translated, it gives CASSLEAGDYEQYF. This chain uses TRBV5-4 with TRBJ2-7, with unresolved D. CDR1 SGHNT and CDR2 YYREEE come from the germline V gene (reference sequence). The CDR3 covers 14 residues. V lost 0 bases, J lost 3 bases, and 10 bases lay in between.